This T cell receptor beta chain was sequenced in a study of shared clonotypes between healthy human individuals. Overall study findings and caveats: Despite large depth, rarefaction showed incomplete sorted-subset sequencing.

This clone appeared once. What it binds is unknown. Assay used: immunoSEQ multiplex PCR; TCRdb lists only in-frame clones, some missing. The sample contains about 2.3 million clones, roughly 92% of which appear only once. V dropped 4 bases and J dropped 4 bases, with 14 bases sitting between them. CDR1 is SGHNT, CDR2 YYREEE, per germline (reference sequence). CDR3 length equals 14 residues. This clonotype was sampled from a man younger than 30 in good health. Some clones in this sample may be carry-over from other donors' samples. The specimen was naive CD4+ T cells from PBMCs. Subset noted: CD45RA+ positively selected. The chain has TRBV5-4 and TRBJ1-1; TRBD1 might be the D (5 bases). The CDR3 DNA sequence: TGTGCCAGCAGCGGCTTGGGGGAAAGCACTGAAGCTTTCTTT. Protein sequence: CASSGLGESTEAFF.